Presented here are 7 T cell receptor beta chains from one specimen sequenced in a study of blood T cell repertoires in COVID-19 (dated by TCRdb to 2019 to 2021). The library was generated by the immunoSEQ multiplex PCR assay. Entries here come from immuneACCESS through TCRdb and include only in-frame sequences with V and J called. Some clones fail to appear in such tables; in the studies checked, an unresolved V gene covers under half of the shortfall, and the cause of the remainder is unknown. The sample records 400,000 to 500,000 clones, 86% of which are singletons. The ten largest clonotypes hold 1.4% of the sample. Sequencing used peripheral blood. The receptors originated from a woman in her twenties or thirties with active or convalescent COVID-19.

The chain uses TRBV15 and TRBJ1-2; no firm D call. Germline assignment: CDR1 LNHNV and CDR2 YYDKDF (reference sequence). Trimming left V 1 base short and J 8 bases short, with 14 bases between. There are 14 residues in the CDR3. CDR3 sequence: CATSRVGRWEGYTF. The CDR3 nucleotides are TGTGCCACCAGCAGAGTTGGGCGGTGGGAGGGCTACACCTTC.

This chain links TRBV25-1 with TRBJ2-5; D gene unclear. Between the trimmed V and J ends, which lost 6 bases and 5 bases, there was a span of 7 bases. The CDR3 runs to 11 residues. CDR1 is MGHDK, CDR2 SYGVNS, per germline. The DNA of the CDR3 is TGTGCCAGCAGGTCGGTGGAGACCCAGTACTTC. This gives the protein CASRSVETQYF.

The chain recombines TRBV7-9 with TRBJ1-2; 7 bases agree with TRBD1. Germline assignment: CDR1 SEHNR and CDR2 FQNEAQ (reference sequence). This CDR3 spans 19 amino acids. Trimming removed 1 base from V and 0 bases from J; junction bases left unmatched: 14. The CDR3 DNA reads as TGTGCCAGCAGCTTAGGCACCTTCACCGGGACAGAAGCTAACTATGGCTACACCTTC. It translates to CASSLGTFTGTEANYGYTF.

The chain carries TRBV14 and TRBJ2-3, with 10 positions matching TRBD2. V dropped 3 bases and J dropped 3; count of bases not matched to a gene: 6. This CDR3 comprises 16 residues. Germline values: CDR1 SGHDN, CDR2 FVKESK. The CDR3 DNA reads TGTGCCAGCAGCCAGGGGCTAGCGGGGGTGACAGATACGCAGTATTTT. It translates to CASSQGLAGVTDTQYF.

The chain employs TRBV11-2 and TRBJ2-7, with a tentative D call TRBD1 (6 bases). Germline CDR1 is SGHAT and CDR2 is FQNNGV. CDR3 length: 17 amino acids. Between the trimmed V and J ends, which lost 1 base and 2 bases, there was a span of 18 bases. The CDR3 protein is CASSLAGQSASPYEQYF. The CDR3 coding sequence is TGTGCCAGCAGCTTAGCCGGACAGTCTGCTTCTCCCTACGAGCAGTACTTC.

DNA for the CDR3: TGTGCCAGCAGTGAACAGGGTCGCACAGATACGCAGTATTTT. It is translated as CASSEQGRTDTQYF. The V call is TRBV6-1, the J call TRBJ2-3; possibly TRBD1 for D (5 bases). This CDR3 has 14 residues. CDR1 MNHNS and CDR2 SASEGT come from the germline V gene. Deletions cut 2 bases from V and 1 base from J, with 7 bases between.

The chain has TRBV6-5 and TRBJ2-7; a possible D gene is TRBD1 (6 bases). The V and J ends lost 4 bases and 0 bases respectively, with 13 bases between them. Germline loops: CDR1 MNHEY, CDR2 SVGAGI. The length of the CDR3 is 15 residues. CDR3 DNA sequence: TGTGCCAGCAGTTCCGGACAGATGAGCTCCTACGAGCAGTACTTC. Its translation: CASSSGQMSSYEQYF.